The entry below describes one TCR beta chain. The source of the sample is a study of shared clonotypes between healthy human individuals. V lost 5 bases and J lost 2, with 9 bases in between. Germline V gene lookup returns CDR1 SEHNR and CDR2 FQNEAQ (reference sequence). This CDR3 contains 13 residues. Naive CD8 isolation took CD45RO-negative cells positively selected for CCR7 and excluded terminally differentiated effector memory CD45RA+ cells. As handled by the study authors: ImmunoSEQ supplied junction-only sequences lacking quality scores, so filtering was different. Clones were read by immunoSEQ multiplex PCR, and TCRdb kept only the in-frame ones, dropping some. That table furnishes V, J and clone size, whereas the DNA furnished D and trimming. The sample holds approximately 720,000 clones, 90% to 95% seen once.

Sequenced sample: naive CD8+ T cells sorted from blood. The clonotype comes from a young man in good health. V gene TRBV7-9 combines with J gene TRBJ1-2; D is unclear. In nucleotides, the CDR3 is TGTGCCAGCAGCACAACATCCAACTATGGCTACACCTTC. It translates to CASSTTSNYGYTF.